The clone carrying this TCR beta chain appeared a single time. Its target is not known. The CDR3 extends over 14 amino acids. Germline CDR1 is SGHAT and CDR2 is FQNNGV. V lost 6 bases, J lost 2 bases, and 14 bases lay in between. The data originate from a study of memory B cells and T cells in multiple sclerosis. Separate sequencing covered autoproliferating (CFSE-dim) and non-proliferating (CFSE-high) T cells from stimulus-free culture. Replicate wells were pooled after 7 days of stimulus-free culture of some 50 million CFSE-labeled PBMCs. Measured with immunoSEQ multiplex PCR; TCRdb has only the in-frame clones, and not every one. The sample includes approximately 47,000 clones, approximately 80% of them seen just once.

The chain couples TRBV11-2 to TRBJ2-7, with a weak D call TRBD1 (6 bases). Sample: PBMCs from blood kept in culture. The sequence was collected from a human donor with multiple sclerosis. CDR3 residues: CASSLQGTTYEQYF. DNA of the CDR3: TGTGCCAGCAGTCTCCAGGGGACCACCTACGAGCAGTACTTC.